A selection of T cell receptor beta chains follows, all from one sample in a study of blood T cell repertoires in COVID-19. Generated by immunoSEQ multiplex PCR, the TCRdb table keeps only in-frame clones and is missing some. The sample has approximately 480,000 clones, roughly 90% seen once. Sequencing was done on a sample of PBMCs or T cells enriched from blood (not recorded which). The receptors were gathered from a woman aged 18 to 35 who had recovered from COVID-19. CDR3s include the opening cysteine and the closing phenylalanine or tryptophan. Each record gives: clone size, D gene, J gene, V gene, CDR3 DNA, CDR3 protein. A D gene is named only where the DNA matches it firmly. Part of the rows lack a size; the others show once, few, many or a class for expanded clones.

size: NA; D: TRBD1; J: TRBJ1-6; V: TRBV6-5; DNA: TGTGCCAGCAGTTACTCGGGACAGGGGCATAATTCACCCCTCCACTTT; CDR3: CASSYSGQGHNSPLHF
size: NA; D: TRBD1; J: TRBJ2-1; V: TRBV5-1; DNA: TGCGCCAGCAGCGGACGGGACAGAAGCTCCTACAATGAGCAGTTCTTC; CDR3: CASSGRDRSSYNEQFF
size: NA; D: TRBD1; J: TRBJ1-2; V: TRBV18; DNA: TGTGCCAGCTCACATGCTGGACAGGGGAGCTATGGCTACACCTTC; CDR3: CASSHAGQGSYGYTF
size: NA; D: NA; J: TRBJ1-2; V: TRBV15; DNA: TGTGCCAGCGGTAACGACTATGGCTACACCTTC; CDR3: CASGNDYGYTF
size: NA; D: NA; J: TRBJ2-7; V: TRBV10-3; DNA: TGTGCCATCAGTGATCCGGGGGGCCCCTACGAGCAGTACTTC; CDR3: CAISDPGGPYEQYF
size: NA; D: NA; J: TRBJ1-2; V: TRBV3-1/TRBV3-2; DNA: TGTGCCAGCAGCCAAGAAGTGAAACGGGAGGGGCCCTATGGCTACACCTTC; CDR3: CASSQEVKREGPYGYTF
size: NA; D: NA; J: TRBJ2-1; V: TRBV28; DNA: TGTGCCAGCAGCCAAGGGGGATCCTACAATGAGCAGTTCTTC; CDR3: CASSQGGSYNEQFF
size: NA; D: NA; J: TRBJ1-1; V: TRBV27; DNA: TGTGCCAGCAGCCCTGGGGGGGGGAACACTGAAGCTTTCTTT; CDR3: CASSPGGGNTEAFF
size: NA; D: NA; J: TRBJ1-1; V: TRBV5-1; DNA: TGCGCCAGCAGCTTGGCTTCGGCGGGAGAAGCTTTCTTT; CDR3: CASSLASAGEAFF
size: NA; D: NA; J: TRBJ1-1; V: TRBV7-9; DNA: TGTGCCAGCCGTATCTCGCCGAGCACTGAAGCTTTCTTT; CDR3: CASRISPSTEAFF
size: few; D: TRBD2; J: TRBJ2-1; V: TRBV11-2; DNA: TGTGCCAGCAGCTCCTTACAGCGGGGGCATACGGCTGAGCAGTTCTTC; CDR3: CASSSLQRGHTAEQFF
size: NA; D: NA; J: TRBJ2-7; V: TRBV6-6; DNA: TGTGCCAGCAGTTACTCGGTCGGAGCCACCTACGAGCAGTACTTC; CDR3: CASSYSVGATYEQYF
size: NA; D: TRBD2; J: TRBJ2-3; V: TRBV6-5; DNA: TGTGCCAGCAGTTCCTCTCGCGGGGGGATAGATACGCAGTATTTT; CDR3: CASSSSRGGIDTQYF
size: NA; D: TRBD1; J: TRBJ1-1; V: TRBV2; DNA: TGTGCCAGCAGAGATAGGACAGGTCCCGACACTGAAGCTTTCTTT; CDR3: CASRDRTGPDTEAFF
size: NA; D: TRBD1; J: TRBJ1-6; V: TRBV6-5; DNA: TGTGCCCTACGGGACAGATTAAATTCACCCCTCCACTTT; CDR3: CALRDRLNSPLHF
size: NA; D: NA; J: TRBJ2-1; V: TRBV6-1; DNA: TGTGCCAGCAGTGACAGGGACAAAACCTACAATGAGCAGTTCTTC; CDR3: CASSDRDKTYNEQFF